Sequencing of this TCR beta chain was carried out in a study of cytomegalovirus exposure and HLA in healthy donors. As for the study in general: Out of approximately 170 million T cells, an earlier analysis found roughly 100 million unique TCR beta sequences in total. Assignment to the Caucasian-associated ancestry cluster applied to around 76% of the approximately 370 genotyped donors. Study-wide findings and caveats: Rarity characterized most TCR sequences, yet some public TCRs appeared in many donors.

The PCR contained 60 Vbeta and 13 Jbeta primers. The table came from immunoSEQ multiplex PCR; TCRdb's copy has only in-frame clones and leaves some out. The sample has approximately 180,000 clones; about four fifths are singletons. This clone has a handful of counts. No antigen is known for it. Germline CDR1 and CDR2: MGHDK and SYGVNS. Trimming stripped 7 bases from V and 2 bases from J, with 9 bases between. The CDR3 totals 14 residues. This TCR derives from a girl between 5 and 17 years old in good health and CMV-seropositive. The rearrangement joins TRBV25-1 to TRBJ2-6; possible D gene TRBD1, 5 bases. The sample taken for sequencing was PBMCs. The CDR3 protein is CASMKGAGANVLTF. For the CDR3, the DNA is TGTGCCAGCATGAAAGGGGCTGGGGCCAACGTCCTGACTTTC.